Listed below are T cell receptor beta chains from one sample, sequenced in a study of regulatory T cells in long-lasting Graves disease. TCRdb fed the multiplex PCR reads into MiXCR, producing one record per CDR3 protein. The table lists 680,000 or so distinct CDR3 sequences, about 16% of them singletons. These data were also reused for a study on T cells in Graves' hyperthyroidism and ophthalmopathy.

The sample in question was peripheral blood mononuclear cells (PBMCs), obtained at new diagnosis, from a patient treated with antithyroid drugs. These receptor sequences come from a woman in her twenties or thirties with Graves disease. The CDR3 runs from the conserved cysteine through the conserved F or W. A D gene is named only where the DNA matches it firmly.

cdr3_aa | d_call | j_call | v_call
CASTSTRTHSYEQYF | . | TRBJ2-7 | TRBV28
CSAIGGNQPQHF | . | TRBJ1-5 | TRBV20-1
CASSQGGGPLGEQFF | TRBD2 | TRBJ2-1 | TRBV4-1
CASSSLAGVGADEQFF | TRBD2 | TRBJ2-1 | TRBV3-1
CSVETGNTEAFF | . | TRBJ1-1 | TRBV29-1
CASSQGQGQGHTNEKLFF | TRBD1 | TRBJ1-4 | TRBV4-1
CASSEAHRPGYEQYF | . | TRBJ2-7 | TRBV6-1
CASSREDRGSGYTF | TRBD1 | TRBJ1-2 | TRBV3-1
CASSLMWGETQYF | . | TRBJ2-5 | TRBV7-3
CASRWTGSSYNEQFF | TRBD1 | TRBJ2-1 | TRBV5-1
CASSEGQLNTEAFF | . | TRBJ1-1 | TRBV2
CASSEVQSNGYTF | . | TRBJ1-2 | TRBV6-1
CASSLVGGLAGVGRDTQYF | TRBD2 | TRBJ2-3 | TRBV7-6
CATSDSAGTGGLDEQFF | TRBD1 | TRBJ2-1 | TRBV24-1
CASSEMENTEAFF | . | TRBJ1-1 | TRBV6-1
CASSKGDGATEAFF | . | TRBJ1-1 | TRBV19
CSARGRENTNTEAFF | . | TRBJ1-1 | TRBV20-1
CATSREGLGAYEQYF | . | TRBJ2-7 | TRBV15
CASSLLGESAFF | . | TRBJ1-1 | TRBV28
CASSVTGRTSTNEKLFF | . | TRBJ1-4 | TRBV19
CASSLELNEKLFF | . | TRBJ1-4 | TRBV5-1
CASSRKTSGSSPDTQYF | TRBD2 | TRBJ2-3 | TRBV3-1
CASSSNSANYGYTF | . | TRBJ1-2 | TRBV5-1
CASSHPGGNYGYTF | TRBD1 | TRBJ1-2 | TRBV5-5